The present T cell receptor (beta chain) was sequenced within a study of blood T cell repertoires in COVID-19. Libraries were prepared by immunoSEQ multiplex PCR; TCRdb keeps only in-frame clonotypes and omits some of them. Among fewer than 500,000 clones listed, around 84% were seen once. Trimming took 4 bases from V and 7 from J, leaving 10 bases between them. The CDR3 contains 12 residues. The germline V gene encodes CDR1 MNHNY and CDR2 SVGAGI (reference sequence). This receptor was identified in a human donor with acute or convalescent COVID-19. The donor label of this sample is uncertain. Source material: peripheral blood. The chain couples TRBV6-6 to TRBJ1-1; a weak D match, TRBD1 (5 bases). The CDR3 DNA follows: TGTGCCAGCAGTTCCGCGCAGGGTGAAGCTTTCTTT. Protein product: CASSSAQGEAFF.